This T cell receptor beta chain is from a study of Ad26.COV2.S vaccination and SARS-CoV-2 variants. Profiling relied on immunoSEQ multiplex PCR, and the TCRdb table lists in-frame clones only, not all of them. Counted here are approximately 420,000 clones, more than 85% occurring once; the ten biggest clones make up roughly 3%. The CDR3 loop spans 16 amino acids. V lost 6 bases and J lost 2; bases outside the gene matches: 7. The germline CDR1 and CDR2 sequences are SEHNR and FQNEAQ (reference sequence). Sample treatment: about 20 received Ad26.COV2.S at low or high dose, single or two shots; about 5 received placebo; per-sample allocation not given. Sample collection was performed on day 63 after the first vaccine or placebo injection.

This receptor was obtained from a person aged 18-60 years who received the Ad26.COV2.S COVID-19 vaccine or a placebo. This specimen consisted of peripheral blood, obtained in a trial of Ad26.COV2.S vaccine versus placebo. V gene TRBV7-9 combines with J gene TRBJ1-2, with 12 bases identical to TRBD1. CDR3 in amino acids: CASSSSGTGGNYGYTF. The CDR3 bases are TGTGCCAGCAGTAGCTCCGGGACAGGGGGCAACTATGGCTACACCTTC.